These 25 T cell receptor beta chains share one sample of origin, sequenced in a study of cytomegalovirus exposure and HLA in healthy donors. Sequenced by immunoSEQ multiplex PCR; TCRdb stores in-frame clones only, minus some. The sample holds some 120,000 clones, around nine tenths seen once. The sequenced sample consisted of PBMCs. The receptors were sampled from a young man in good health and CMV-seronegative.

CDR3 residues: CASSQTGVGTDTQYF. The CDR3, as DNA: TGTGCCAGCAGCCAAACAGGGGTGGGCACAGATACGCAGTATTTT. This sequence joins TRBV28 and TRBJ2-3; 7 nucleotides line up with TRBD1. The CDR3 loop spans 15 amino acids. Germline trimming cut 6 bases from V and 1 base from J; bases unmatched to any gene: 7. CDR1 and CDR2 (germline): MDHEN, SYDVKM.

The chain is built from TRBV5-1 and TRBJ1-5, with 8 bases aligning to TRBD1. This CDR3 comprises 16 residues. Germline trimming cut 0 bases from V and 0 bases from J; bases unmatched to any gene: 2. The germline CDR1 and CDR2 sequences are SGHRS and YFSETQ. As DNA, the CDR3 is TGCGCCAGCAGCTTGGGAACAGGGGGTAGCAATCAGCCCCAGCATTTT. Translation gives CASSLGTGGSNQPQHF.

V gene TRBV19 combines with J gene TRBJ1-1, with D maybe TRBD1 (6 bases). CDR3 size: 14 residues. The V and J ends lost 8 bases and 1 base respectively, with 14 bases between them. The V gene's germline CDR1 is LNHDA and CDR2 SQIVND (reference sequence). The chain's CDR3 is CASGAGVENTEAFF. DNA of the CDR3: TGTGCCAGTGGGGCAGGGGTGGAGAACACTGAAGCTTTCTTT.

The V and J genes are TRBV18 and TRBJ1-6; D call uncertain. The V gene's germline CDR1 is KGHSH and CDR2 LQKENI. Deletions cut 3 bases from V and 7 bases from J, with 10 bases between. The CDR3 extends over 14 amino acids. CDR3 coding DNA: TGTGCCAGCTCACCCGGACGCGGGAATTCACCCCTCCACTTT. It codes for CASSPGRGNSPLHF.

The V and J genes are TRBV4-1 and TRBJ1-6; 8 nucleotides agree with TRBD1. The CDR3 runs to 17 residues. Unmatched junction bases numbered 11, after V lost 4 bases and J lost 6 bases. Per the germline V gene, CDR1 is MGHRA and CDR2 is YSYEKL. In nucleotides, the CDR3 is TGCGCCAGCAGCCCCCCCCCGACAGGGGTGGTTAATTCACCCCTCCACTTT. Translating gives CASSPPPTGVVNSPLHF.

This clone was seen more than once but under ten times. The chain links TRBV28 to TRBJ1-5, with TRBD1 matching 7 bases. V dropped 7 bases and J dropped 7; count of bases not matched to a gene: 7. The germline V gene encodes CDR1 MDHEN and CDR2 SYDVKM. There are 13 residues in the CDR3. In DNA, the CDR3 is TGTGCCAGCACGGTACAGGGGAACCAGCCCCAGCATTTT. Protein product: CASTVQGNQPQHF.

CDR3 DNA sequence: TGTGCCAGCAGCGGCCTCGGGGGGGCGGCCTACAATGAGCAGTTCTTC. Translated, it gives CASSGLGGAAYNEQFF. The J gene is TRBJ2-1, the V gene TRBV11-2, with 8 positions matching TRBD2. Germline CDR1 is SGHAT and CDR2 is FQNNGV. The CDR3 spans 16 residues. The trim removed 5 bases at V and 2 bases at J, leaving 8 bases unmatched.

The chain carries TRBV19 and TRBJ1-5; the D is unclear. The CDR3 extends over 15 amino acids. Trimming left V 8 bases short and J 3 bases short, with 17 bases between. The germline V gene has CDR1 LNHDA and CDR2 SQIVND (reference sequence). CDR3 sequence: CASADQAGTNQPQHF. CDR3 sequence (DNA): TGTGCCAGTGCCGACCAGGCGGGTACCAATCAGCCCCAGCATTTT.

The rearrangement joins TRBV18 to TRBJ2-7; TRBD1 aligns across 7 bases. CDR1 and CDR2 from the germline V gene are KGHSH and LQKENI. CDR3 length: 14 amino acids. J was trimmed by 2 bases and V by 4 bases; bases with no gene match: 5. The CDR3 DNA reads TGTGCCAGCTCACGTACCGGGACAGCCTACGAGCAGTACTTC. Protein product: CASSRTGTAYEQYF.

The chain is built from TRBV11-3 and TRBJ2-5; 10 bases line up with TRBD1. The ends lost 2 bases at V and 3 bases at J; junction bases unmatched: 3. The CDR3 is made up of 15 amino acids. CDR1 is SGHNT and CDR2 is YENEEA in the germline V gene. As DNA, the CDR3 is TGTGCCAGCAGCTTAACGACAGGGGGCGAAGAGACCCAGTACTTC. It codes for CASSLTTGGEETQYF.

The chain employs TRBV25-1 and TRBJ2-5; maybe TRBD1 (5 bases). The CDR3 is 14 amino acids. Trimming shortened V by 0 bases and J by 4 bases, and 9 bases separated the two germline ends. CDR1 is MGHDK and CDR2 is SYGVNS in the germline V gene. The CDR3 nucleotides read TGTGCCAGCAGTGAATATAGGCAGGGAGAGACCCAGTACTTC. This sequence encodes CASSEYRQGETQYF.

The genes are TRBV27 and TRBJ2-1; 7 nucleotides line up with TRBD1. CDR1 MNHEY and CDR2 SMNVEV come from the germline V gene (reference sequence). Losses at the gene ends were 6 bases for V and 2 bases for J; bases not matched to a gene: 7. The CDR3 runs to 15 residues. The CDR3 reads CASSLDRATYNEQFF. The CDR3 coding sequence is TGTGCCAGCAGCCTAGACAGGGCGACCTACAATGAGCAGTTCTTC.

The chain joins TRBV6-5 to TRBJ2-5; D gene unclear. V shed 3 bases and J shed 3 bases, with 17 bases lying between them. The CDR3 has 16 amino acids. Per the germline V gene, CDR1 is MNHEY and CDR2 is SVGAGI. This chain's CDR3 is CASSYMAAALKETQYF. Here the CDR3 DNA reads TGTGCCAGCAGTTATATGGCGGCAGCTCTCAAAGAGACCCAGTACTTC.

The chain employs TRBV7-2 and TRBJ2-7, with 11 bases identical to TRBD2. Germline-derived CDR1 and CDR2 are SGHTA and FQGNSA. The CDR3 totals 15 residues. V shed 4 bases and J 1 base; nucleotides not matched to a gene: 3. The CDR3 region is CASSSLAGVSYEQYF. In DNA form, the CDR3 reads TGTGCCAGCAGCTCACTAGCGGGGGTTTCCTACGAGCAGTACTTC.

The CDR3 coding sequence is TGTGCCAGCAGTCCCCCGGGGGAACTCTATGGCTACACCTTC. Translating gives CASSPPGELYGYTF. The rearrangement links TRBV6-1 to TRBJ1-2; TRBD1 might be the D (5 bases). V was shortened by 5 bases and J by 4 bases, with 14 bases between the two germline ends. The CDR3 runs to 14 residues. Germline lookup yields CDR1 MNHNS and CDR2 SASEGT.

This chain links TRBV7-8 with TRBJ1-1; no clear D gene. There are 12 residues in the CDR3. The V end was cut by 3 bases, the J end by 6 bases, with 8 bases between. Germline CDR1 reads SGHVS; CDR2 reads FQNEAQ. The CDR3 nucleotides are TGTGCCAGCAGCTTTTTGGCCGCTGAAGCTTTCTTT. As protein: CASSFLAAEAFF.

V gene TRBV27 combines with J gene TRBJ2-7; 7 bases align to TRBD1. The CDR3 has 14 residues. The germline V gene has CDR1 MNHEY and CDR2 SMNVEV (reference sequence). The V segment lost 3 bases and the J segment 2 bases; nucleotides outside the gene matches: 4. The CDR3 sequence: CASSFRDRAYEQYF. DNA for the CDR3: TGTGCCAGCAGTTTCCGGGACAGAGCCTACGAGCAGTACTTC.

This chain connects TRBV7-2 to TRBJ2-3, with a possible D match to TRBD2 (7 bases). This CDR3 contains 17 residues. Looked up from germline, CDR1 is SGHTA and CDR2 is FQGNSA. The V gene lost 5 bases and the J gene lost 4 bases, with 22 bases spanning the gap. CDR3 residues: CASSPSRRGLRADTQYF. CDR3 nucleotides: TGTGCCAGCAGCCCGAGTCGGCGGGGGCTGCGAGCAGATACGCAGTATTTT. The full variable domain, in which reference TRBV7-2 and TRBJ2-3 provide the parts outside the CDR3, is GAGVSQSPSNKVTEKGKDVELRCDPISGHTALYWYRQSLGQGLEFLIYFQGNSAPDKSGLPSDRFSAERTGGSVSTLTIQRTQQEDSAVYLCASSPSRRGLRADTQYFGPGTRLTVL.

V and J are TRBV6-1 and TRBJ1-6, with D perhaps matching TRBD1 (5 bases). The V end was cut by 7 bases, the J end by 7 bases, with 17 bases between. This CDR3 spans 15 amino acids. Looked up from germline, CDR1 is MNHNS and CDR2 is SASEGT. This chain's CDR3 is CASIKGREGNSPLHF. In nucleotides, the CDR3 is TGTGCCAGCATCAAAGGTCGGGAGGGGAATTCACCCCTCCACTTT.

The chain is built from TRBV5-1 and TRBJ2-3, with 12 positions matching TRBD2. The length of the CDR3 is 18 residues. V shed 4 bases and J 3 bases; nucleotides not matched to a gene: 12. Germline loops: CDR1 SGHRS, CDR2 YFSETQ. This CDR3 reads CASSTGWLAGGQTDTQYF. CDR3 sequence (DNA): TGCGCCAGCAGCACGGGCTGGCTAGCGGGGGGGCAGACAGATACGCAGTATTTT.

CDR3 coding DNA: TGCGCCAGCAGCCAAGACACCGGGACACGGAGTCCCAACGAGCAGTACTTC. As protein: CASSQDTGTRSPNEQYF. V is TRBV4-3 and J is TRBJ2-7; D might be TRBD1 (6 bases). The V gene lost 0 bases and the J gene lost 5 bases, with 20 bases spanning the gap. In germline, CDR1 is LGHNA, CDR2 YSLEER. The CDR3 runs to 17 residues.

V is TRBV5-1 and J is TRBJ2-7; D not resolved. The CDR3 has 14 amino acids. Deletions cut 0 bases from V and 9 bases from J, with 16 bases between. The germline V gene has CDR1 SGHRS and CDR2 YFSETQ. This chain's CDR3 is CASSLESTLRGQYF. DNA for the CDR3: TGCGCCAGCAGCTTGGAGTCCACCTTACGAGGGCAGTACTTC. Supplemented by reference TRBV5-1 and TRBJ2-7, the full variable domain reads KAGVTQTPRYLIKTRGQQVTLSCSPISGHRSVSWYQQTPGQGLQFLFEYFSETQRNKGNFPGRFSGRQFSNSRSEMNVSTLELGDSALYLCASSLESTLRGQYFGPGTRLTVT.

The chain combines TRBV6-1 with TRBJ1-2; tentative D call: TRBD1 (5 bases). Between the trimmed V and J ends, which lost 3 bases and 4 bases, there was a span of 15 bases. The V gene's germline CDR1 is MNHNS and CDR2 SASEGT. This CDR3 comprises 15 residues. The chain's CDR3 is CASSDSVGHFYGYTF. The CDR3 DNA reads TGTGCCAGCAGTGATTCTGTAGGACATTTCTATGGCTACACCTTC.

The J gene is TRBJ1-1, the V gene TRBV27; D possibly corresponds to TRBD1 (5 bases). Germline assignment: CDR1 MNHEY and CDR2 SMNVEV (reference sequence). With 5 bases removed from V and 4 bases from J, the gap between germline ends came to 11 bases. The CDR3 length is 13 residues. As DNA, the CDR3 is TGTGCCAGCAGTCCTCAGGGCTCCACTGAAGCTTTCTTT. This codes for CASSPQGSTEAFF.

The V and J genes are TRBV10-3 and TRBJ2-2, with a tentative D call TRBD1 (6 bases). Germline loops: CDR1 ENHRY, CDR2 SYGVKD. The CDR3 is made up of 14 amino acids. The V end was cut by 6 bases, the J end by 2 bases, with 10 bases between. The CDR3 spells CAIRGDTNTGELFF. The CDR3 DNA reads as TGTGCCATCAGGGGGGACACCAACACCGGGGAGCTGTTTTTT.